The 9 T cell receptor beta chains given below trace back to one sample, sequenced in a study of T cells in Graves' hyperthyroidism and ophthalmopathy. Authors of the study amplified TCR beta CDR3 regions from RNA transcripts. The primer set for the first-round RT-PCR of the TCR CDR3 was HTBI. TCRdb redid the calling of the multiplex PCR reads with MiXCR, one entry per CDR3 protein. The sample gives under 400,000 distinct CDR3 sequences, around 16% of which show up once; around 35% is in the top ten. Sequencing used blood. The receptor source for this set is a man aged 25 to 40 with Graves' hyperthyroidism.

This clonotype was observed a few times. A read error may account for a junction end that differs from germline. The chain carries TRBV18 and TRBJ2-1, with D possibly being TRBD1 or TRBD2 (5 bases each). This CDR3 has 16 residues. Germline CDR1 KGHSH, CDR2 LQKENI. The CDR3 nucleotides are TGTGCCAGCTCGCCACAGAGCTCCGGGACCGAGAATGAGCAGTTCTTC. As protein: CASSPQSSGTENEQFF. Supplemented by reference TRBV18 and TRBJ2-1, the full variable domain reads NAGVMQNPRHLVRRRGQEARLRCSPMKGHSHVYWYRQLPEEGLKFMVYLQKENIIDESGMPKERFSAEFPKEGPSILRIQQVVRGDSAAYFCASSPQSSGTENEQFFGPGTRLTVL.

This clonotype was seen many times. The genes are TRBV20-1 and TRBJ1-5; D is possibly TRBD1 (6 bases). Germline V gives CDR1 DFQATT, CDR2 SNEGSKA (reference sequence). The CDR3 has 15 residues. V gave up 6 bases and J gave up 2 bases, with 17 bases separating them. The CDR3 nucleotides read TGCAGTGCCCCAACCAGGGGTAAGGGCAATCAGCCCCAGCATTTT. Translating it yields CSAPTRGKGNQPQHF.

This clonotype was detected many times. V is TRBV3-1 and J is TRBJ1-1; 8 bases align to TRBD1. The CDR3 runs 15 residues. Losses at the gene ends were 0 bases for V and 5 bases for J; bases not matched to a gene: 5. From germline, CDR1 is LGHDT and CDR2 YNNKEL (reference sequence). Written as DNA, the CDR3 is TGTGCCAGCAGCCAAGATCCAGGGGGCCGGACTGAAGCTTTCTTT. Translating gives CASSQDPGGRTEAFF.

This clonotype was counted between two and nine times. The chain links TRBV6-1 to TRBJ1-1; D unresolved. Germline V gene sequence: CDR1 MNHNS, CDR2 SASEGT. The CDR3 runs 9 residues. In DNA, the CDR3 is TGTGTGCCTTACACTGAAGCTTTCTTT. It encodes CVPYTEAFF.

This chain joins TRBV29-1 and TRBJ2-1, with 15 positions matching TRBD2. The V gene's germline CDR1 is SQVTM and CDR2 ANQGSEA. J was trimmed by 6 bases and V by 3 bases; bases with no gene match: 0. This CDR3 contains 14 residues. The CDR3 DNA reads TGCAGCGTTGAGGGACTAGCGGGAGGCAATGAGCAGTTCTTC. Translated, it gives CSVEGLAGGNEQFF.

This clonotype showed up just a few times. The chain is built from TRBV4-1 and TRBJ1-4, with no clear D. V was clipped by 1 base and J by 6 bases, with 12 bases between them. The CDR3 contains 15 residues. The germline gives CDR1 MGHRA, CDR2 YSYEKL. The CDR3 here is CASSQVPGWDEKLFF. CDR3 DNA: TGCGCCAGCAGCCAAGTACCGGGGTGGGATGAAAAACTGTTTTTT.

This clonotype has ten or more counts. V is TRBV13 and J is TRBJ2-3; 8 bases match TRBD2. The CDR3 contains 16 residues. Germline trimming cut 4 bases from V and 6 bases from J; bases unmatched to any gene: 12. CDR1 and CDR2 (germline): PRHDT, FYEKMQ (reference sequence). CDR3 nucleotides: TGTGCCAGCAGCTCCCCTAAAGCGGGAGAGGTGGATACGCAGTATTTT. This gives the protein CASSSPKAGEVDTQYF.

This clonotype has more than one count but fewer than ten. The CDR3 bases are TGTGCCAGCAGCCACGGGACAGGGGAGTTTCTCTACGAGCAGTACTTC. Protein sequence: CASSHGTGEFLYEQYF. The V call is TRBV6-1, the J call TRBJ2-7; TRBD1 agrees at 10 bases. V gave up 6 bases and J gave up 3 bases; unmatched junction bases: 11. Germline lookup yields CDR1 MNHNS and CDR2 SASEGT. This CDR3 is built from 16 residues.

This clonotype was counted many times. This rearrangement joins TRBV20-1 to TRBJ2-1; tentatively, D is TRBD1 (6 bases). With 4 bases removed from V and 7 bases from J, the gap between germline ends came to 17 bases. Germline lookup yields CDR1 DFQATT and CDR2 SNEGSKA (reference sequence). This CDR3 is 14 amino acids long. CDR3: CSAIWGPRGNEQFF. The CDR3 DNA is TGCAGTGCTATCTGGGGGCCAAGGGGTAATGAGCAGTTCTTC.